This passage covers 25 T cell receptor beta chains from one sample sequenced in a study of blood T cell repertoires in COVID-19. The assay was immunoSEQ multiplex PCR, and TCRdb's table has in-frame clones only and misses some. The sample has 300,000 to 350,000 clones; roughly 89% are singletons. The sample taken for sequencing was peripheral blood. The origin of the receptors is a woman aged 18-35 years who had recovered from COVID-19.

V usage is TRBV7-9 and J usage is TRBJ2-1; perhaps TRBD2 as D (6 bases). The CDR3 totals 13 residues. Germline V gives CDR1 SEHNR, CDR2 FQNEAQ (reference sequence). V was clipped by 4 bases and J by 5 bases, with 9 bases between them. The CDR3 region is CASSSGLNNEQFF. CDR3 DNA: TGTGCCAGCAGCTCGGGACTCAACAATGAGCAGTTCTTC. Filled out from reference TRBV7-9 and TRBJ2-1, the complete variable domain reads DTGVSQNPRHKITKRGQNVTFRCDPISEHNRLYWYRQTLGQGPEFLTYFQNEAQLEKSRLLSDRFSAERPKGSFSTLEIQRTEQGDSAMYLCASSSGLNNEQFFGPGTRLTVL.

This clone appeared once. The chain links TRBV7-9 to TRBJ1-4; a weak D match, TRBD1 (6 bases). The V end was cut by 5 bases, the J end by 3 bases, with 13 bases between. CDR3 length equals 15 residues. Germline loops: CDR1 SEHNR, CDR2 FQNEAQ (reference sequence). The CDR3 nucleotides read TGTGCCAGCAGCCCGACCGGACAGTCTAATGAAAAACTGTTTTTT. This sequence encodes CASSPTGQSNEKLFF.

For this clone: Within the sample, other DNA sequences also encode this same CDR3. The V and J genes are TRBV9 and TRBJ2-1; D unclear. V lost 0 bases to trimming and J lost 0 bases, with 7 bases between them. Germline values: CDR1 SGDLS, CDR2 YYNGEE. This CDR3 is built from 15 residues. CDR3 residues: CASSVGSSSYNEQFF. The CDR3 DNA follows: TGTGCCAGCAGCGTAGGGTCGAGCTCCTACAATGAGCAGTTCTTC.

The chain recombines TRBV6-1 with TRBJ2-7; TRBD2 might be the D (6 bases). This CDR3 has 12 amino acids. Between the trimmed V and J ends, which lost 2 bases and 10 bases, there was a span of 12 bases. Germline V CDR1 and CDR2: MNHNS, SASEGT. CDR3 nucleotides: TGTGCCAGCAGTGAAAGCGGCGCGGGACAGTACGTC. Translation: CASSESGAGQYV.

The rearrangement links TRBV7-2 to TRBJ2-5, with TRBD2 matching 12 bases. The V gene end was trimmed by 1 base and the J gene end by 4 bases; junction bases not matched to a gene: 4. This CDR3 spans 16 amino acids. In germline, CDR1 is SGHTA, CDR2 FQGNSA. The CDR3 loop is CASSLGPSGRGETQYF. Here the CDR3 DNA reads TGTGCCAGCAGCTTAGGGCCTAGCGGGAGGGGAGAGACCCAGTACTTC.

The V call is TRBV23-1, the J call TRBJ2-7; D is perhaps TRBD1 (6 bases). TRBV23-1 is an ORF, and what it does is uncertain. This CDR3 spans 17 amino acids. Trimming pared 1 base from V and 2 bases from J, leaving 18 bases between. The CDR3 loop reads CASSQLRRQAMTYEQYV. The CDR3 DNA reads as TGCGCCAGCAGTCAATTGAGGAGACAGGCGATGACCTACGAGCAGTACGTC.

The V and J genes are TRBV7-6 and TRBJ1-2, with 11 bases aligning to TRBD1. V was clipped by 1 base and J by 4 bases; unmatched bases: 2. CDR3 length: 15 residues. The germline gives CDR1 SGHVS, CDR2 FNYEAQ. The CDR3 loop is CASSLGDRGAYGYTF. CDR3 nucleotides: TGTGCCAGCAGCTTAGGGGACAGGGGGGCCTATGGCTACACCTTC.

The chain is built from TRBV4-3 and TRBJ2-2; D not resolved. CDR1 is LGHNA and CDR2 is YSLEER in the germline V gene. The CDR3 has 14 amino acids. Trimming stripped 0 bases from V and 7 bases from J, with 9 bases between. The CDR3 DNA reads TGCGCCAGCAGCCAAGATATCTTCCTCGGGGAGCTGTTTTTT. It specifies CASSQDIFLGELFF.

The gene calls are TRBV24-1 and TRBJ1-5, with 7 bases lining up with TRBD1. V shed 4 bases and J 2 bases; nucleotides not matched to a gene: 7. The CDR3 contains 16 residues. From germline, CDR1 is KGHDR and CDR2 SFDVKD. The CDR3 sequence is CATSDNRQGGNQPQHF. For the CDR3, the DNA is TGTGCCACCAGTGACAACAGACAGGGCGGCAATCAGCCCCAGCATTTT.

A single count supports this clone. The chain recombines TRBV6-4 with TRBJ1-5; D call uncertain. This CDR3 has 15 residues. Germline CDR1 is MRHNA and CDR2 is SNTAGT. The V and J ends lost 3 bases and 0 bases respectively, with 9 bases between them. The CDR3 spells CASSEHPYSNQPQHF. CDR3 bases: TGTGCCAGCAGTGAACACCCTTATAGCAATCAGCCCCAGCATTTT.

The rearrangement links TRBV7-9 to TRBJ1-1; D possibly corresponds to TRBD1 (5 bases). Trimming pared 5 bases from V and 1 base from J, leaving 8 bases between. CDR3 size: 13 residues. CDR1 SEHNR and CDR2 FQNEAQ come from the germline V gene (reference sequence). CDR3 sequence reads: CASSPGQNTEAFF. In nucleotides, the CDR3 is TGTGCCAGCAGCCCCGGACAGAACACTGAAGCTTTCTTT.

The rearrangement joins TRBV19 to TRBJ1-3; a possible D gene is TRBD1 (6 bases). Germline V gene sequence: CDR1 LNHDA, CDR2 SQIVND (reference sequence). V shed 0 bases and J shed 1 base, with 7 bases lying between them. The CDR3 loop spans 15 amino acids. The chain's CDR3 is CASSIDGQSGNTIYF. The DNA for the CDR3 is TGTGCCAGTAGTATAGATGGACAGTCTGGAAACACCATATATTTT.

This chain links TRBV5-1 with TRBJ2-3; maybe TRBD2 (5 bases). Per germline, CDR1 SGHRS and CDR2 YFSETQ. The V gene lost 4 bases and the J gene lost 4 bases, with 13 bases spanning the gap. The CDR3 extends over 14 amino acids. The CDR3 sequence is CASSPGISPDTQYF. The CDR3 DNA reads TGCGCCAGCAGCCCGGGGATCTCCCCAGATACGCAGTATTTT.

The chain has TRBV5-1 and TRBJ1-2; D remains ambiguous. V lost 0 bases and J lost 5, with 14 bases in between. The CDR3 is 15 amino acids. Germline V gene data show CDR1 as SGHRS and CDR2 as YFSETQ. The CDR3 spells CASSLEPGSVYGYTF. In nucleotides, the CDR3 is TGCGCCAGCAGCTTGGAGCCAGGATCGGTTTATGGCTACACCTTC.

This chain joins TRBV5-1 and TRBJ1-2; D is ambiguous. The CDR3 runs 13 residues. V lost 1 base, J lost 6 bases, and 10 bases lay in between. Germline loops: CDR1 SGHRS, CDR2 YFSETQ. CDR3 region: CASSLNAENGYTF. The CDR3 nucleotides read TGCGCCAGCAGCTTGAACGCAGAAAATGGCTACACCTTC. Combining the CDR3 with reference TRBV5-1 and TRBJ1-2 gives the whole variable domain KAGVTQTPRYLIKTRGQQVTLSCSPISGHRSVSWYQQTPGQGLQFLFEYFSETQRNKGNFPGRFSGRQFSNSRSEMNVSTLELGDSALYLCASSLNAENGYTFGSGTRLTVV.

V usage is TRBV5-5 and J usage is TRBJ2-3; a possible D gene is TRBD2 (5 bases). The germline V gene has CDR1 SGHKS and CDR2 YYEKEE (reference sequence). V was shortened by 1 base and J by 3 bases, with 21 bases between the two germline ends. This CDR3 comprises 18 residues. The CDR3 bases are TGTGCCAGCAGCTTGTTTGGGCCTAGCAATTCTCAGACAGATACGCAGTATTTT. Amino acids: CASSLFGPSNSQTDTQYF.

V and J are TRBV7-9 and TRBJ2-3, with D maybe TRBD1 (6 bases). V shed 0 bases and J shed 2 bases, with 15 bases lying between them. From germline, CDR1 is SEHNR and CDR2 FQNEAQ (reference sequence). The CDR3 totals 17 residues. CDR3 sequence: CASSLALGRGITDTQYF. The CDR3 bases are TGTGCCAGCAGCTTAGCGCTCGGCAGGGGAATCACAGATACGCAGTATTTT.

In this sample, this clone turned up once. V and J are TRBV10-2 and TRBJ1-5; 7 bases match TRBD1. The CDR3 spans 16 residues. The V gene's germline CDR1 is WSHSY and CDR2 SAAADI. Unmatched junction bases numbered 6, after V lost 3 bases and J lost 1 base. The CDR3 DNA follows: TGCGCCAGCAGTGACCTTACAGGGGTGAGCAATCAGCCCCAGCATTTT. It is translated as CASSDLTGVSNQPQHF.

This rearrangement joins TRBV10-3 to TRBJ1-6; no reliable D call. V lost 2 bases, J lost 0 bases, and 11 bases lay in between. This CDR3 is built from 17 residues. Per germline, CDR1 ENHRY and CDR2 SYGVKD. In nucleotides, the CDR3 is TGTGCCATCAGTGAGGAACGGAGGAGCTCCTATAATTCACCCCTCCACTTT. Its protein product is CAISEERRSSYNSPLHF.

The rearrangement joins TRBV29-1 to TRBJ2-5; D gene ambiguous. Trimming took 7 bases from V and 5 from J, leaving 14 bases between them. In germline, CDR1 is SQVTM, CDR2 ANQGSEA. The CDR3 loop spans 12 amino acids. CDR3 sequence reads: CSANTGRETQYF. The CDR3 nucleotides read TGCAGCGCCAATACGGGTCGGGAGACCCAGTACTTC.

CDR3 sequence: CASSLSGLAYNEQFF. CDR3 nucleotide sequence: TGTGCCAGTAGTTTATCGGGACTAGCTTACAATGAGCAGTTCTTC. This sequence joins TRBV19 and TRBJ2-1; 9 bases agree with TRBD2. Trimming removed 5 bases from V and 4 bases from J; junction bases left unmatched: 6. The CDR3 has 15 residues. Germline loops: CDR1 LNHDA, CDR2 SQIVND (reference sequence).

In nucleotides, the CDR3 is TGTGCCAGCAGTGAATCCTTCTTGCCGGAGACAGGGGTTTTCTTT. This translates into CASSESFLPETGVFF. The V call is TRBV25-1, the J call TRBJ1-1; 8 bases map to TRBD1. CDR3 length: 15 amino acids. Losses at the gene ends were 1 base for V and 13 bases for J; bases not matched to a gene: 14. Germline V gene data show CDR1 as MGHDK and CDR2 as SYGVNS.

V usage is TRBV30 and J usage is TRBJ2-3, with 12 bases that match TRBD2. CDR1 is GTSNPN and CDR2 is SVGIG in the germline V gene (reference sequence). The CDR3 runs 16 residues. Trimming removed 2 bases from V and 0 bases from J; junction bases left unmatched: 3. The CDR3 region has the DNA TGTGCCTGGAGTCTCGGGACTAGCGGGAGCACAGATACGCAGTATTTT. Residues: CAWSLGTSGSTDTQYF.

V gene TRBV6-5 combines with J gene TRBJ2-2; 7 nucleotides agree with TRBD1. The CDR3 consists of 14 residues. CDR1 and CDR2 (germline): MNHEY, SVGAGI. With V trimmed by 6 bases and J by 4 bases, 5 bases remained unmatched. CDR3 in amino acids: CASRTTGFTGELFF. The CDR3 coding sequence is TGTGCCAGCAGGACGACAGGGTTCACCGGGGAGCTGTTTTTT.

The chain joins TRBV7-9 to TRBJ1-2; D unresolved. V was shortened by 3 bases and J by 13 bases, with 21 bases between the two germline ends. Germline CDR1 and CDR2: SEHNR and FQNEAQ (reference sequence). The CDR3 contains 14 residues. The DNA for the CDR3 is TGTGCCAGCAGCTTTGTTACAGACCTTTTTGCGTGCACCTTC. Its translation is CASSFVTDLFACTF.